The rows below give T cell receptor beta chains drawn from one sample of a study of graft-versus-host responses after intestinal transplantation. Sequencing was performed with immunoSEQ multiplex PCR; in TCRdb, only in-frame clones are kept and a portion is missing. The sample lists under 25,000 clones, around nine tenths occurring once. Sequenced here: PBMCs, sampled approximately 240 days after intestinal transplant. The receptors were gathered from a human patient who received an intestinal transplant, so some T cells may come from the graft donor. Each CDR3 is given with its conserved first and last residue. D genes are given only for firm matches. For some rows the clone size is stated as once, few or many, or as a class when expanded; others skip it.

V,size,D,J,CDR3,DNA
TRBV19,NA,TRBD2,TRBJ2-1,CASSGGAFNEQFF,TGTGCCAGTAGCGGGGGGGCCTTTAATGAGCAGTTCTTC
TRBV7-2,NA,NA,TRBJ2-7,CASSLDVYEQYF,TGTGCCAGCAGCTTAGATGTATACGAGCAGTACTTC
TRBV5-4,NA,NA,TRBJ1-2,CASSLDGVYGYTF,TGTGCCAGCAGCTTGGACGGGGTCTATGGCTACACCTTC
TRBV10-3,NA,TRBD2,TRBJ2-1,CAISEGKRGGYNEQFF,TGTGCCATCAGTGAGGGAAAGCGGGGGGGCTACAATGAGCAGTTCTTC
TRBV27,NA,NA,TRBJ1-5,CASRSDSRSNQPQHF,TGTGCCAGCAGATCTGACAGTCGTAGCAATCAGCCCCAGCATTTT
TRBV25-1,NA,NA,TRBJ2-7,CASSEWGARHEQYF,TGTGCCAGCAGTGAATGGGGGGCAAGGCACGAGCAGTACTTC
TRBV7-8,NA,NA,TRBJ2-6,CASSYTGFTHKSRANVLTF,TGTGCCAGCAGCTATACGGGGTTTACCCACAAAAGTCGGGCCAACGTCCTGACTTTC
TRBV6-6,NA,TRBD1,TRBJ1-1,CASNGQGDTEAFF,TGTGCCAGCAACGGACAGGGGGACACTGAAGCTTTCTTT
TRBV10-2,NA,TRBD2,TRBJ2-3,CASRNSGGRTDTQYF,TGCGCCAGCAGGAACAGCGGGGGGCGCACAGATACGCAGTATTTT
TRBV19,NA,NA,TRBJ1-1,CASSFFSGTEAFF,TGTGCCAGTAGTTTTTTTTCGGGAACTGAAGCTTTCTTT
TRBV4-2,NA,NA,TRBJ2-7,CASSQDRSRGYEQYF,TGTGCCAGCAGCCAAGATCGCAGCCGTGGCTACGAGCAGTACTTC
TRBV9,NA,NA,TRBJ2-3,CASTTTPTGTDTQYF,TGTGCCAGCACCACAACTCCAACGGGCACAGATACGCAGTATTTT
TRBV7-7,NA,NA,TRBJ2-7,CASSSGPGGYEQYF,TGTGCCAGCAGCTCCGGTCCCGGGGGCTACGAGCAGTACTTC
TRBV5-1,few,TRBD2,TRBJ2-1,CASSHLAGGPNEQFF,TGCGCCAGCAGCCATCTAGCGGGGGGGCCGAATGAGCAGTTCTTC
TRBV6-5,NA,NA,TRBJ1-5,CVDSLNQPQHF,TGTGTTGACAGCCTGAATCAGCCCCAGCATTTT
TRBV6-5,NA,NA,TRBJ2-2,CASSYGFGNTGELFF,TGTGCCAGCAGTTACGGGTTTGGCAACACCGGGGAGCTGTTTTTT
TRBV5-8,NA,NA,TRBJ1-1,CASEEGEGTEAFF,TGTGCCAGCGAGGAAGGGGAAGGGACTGAAGCTTTCTTT
TRBV9,NA,NA,TRBJ1-6,CASSVAEGNSPLHF,TGTGCCAGCAGCGTAGCTGAGGGTAATTCACCCCTCCACTTT
TRBV16,large,NA,TRBJ1-5,CASSDWREFGAQHF,TGTGCCAGCAGCGATTGGCGGGAATTTGGAGCCCAGCATTTT
TRBV10-3,NA,TRBD1,TRBJ2-7,CATRTGGNYEQYF,TGTGCCACCAGGACAGGGGGAAACTACGAGCAGTACTTC
TRBV6-5,once,NA,TRBJ1-5,CASSPSLGVDQPQHF,TGTGCCAGCAGCCCCAGCCTAGGGGTGGATCAGCCCCAGCATTTT
TRBV12-5,once,NA,TRBJ2-3,CASGLVPDTQYF,TGTGCTAGTGGTTTGGTACCAGATACGCAGTATTTT
TRBV6-5,NA,NA,TRBJ1-1,CASSPTATEAFF,TGTGCCAGCAGCCCTACGGCCACTGAAGCTTTCTTT
TRBV27,NA,TRBD1,TRBJ2-1,CASRTGTGIYNEQFF,TGTGCCAGCCGAACCGGGACAGGGATCTACAATGAGCAGTTCTTC
TRBV6-6,NA,TRBD1,TRBJ2-7,CATGKTGVEQYF,TGTGCCACTGGTAAGACAGGGGTCGAGCAGTACTTC